The present TCR beta chain was sequenced within a study of blood T cells in healthy people across ages. This CDR3 has 15 residues. Trimming removed 2 bases at V and 5 bases at J, with 15 bases between. Germline-derived CDR1 and CDR2 are KGHSH and LQKENI. It was with a sample-barcoded 5' primer and a J-beta primer mix that a second PCR of roughly 6 to 12 cycles was run. One entry per CDR3 protein, called by TCRdb with MiXCR from the 5' RACE reads. The data contain about 1.8 million distinct CDR3 sequences, 49% of them singletons. The chain couples TRBV18 to TRBJ1-2; D uncertain. Sample: blood. This sequence originates from a woman aged 40-49 years in good health. The CDR3 DNA reads as TGTGCCAGCTCACCAAGGAGGGAGATTTCATATGGCTACACCTTC. Translating gives CASSPRREISYGYTF.